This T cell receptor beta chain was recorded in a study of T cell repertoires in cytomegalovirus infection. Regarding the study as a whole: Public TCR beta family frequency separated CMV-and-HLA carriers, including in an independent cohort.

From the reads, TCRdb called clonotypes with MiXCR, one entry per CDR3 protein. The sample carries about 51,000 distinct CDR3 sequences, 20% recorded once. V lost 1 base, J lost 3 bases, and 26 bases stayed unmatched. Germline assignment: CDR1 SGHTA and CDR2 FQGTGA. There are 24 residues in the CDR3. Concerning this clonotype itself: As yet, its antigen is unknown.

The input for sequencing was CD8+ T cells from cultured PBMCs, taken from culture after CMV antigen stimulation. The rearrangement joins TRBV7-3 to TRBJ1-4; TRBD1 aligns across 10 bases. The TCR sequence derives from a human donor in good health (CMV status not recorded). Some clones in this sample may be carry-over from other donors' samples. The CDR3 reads CASSLRMTPLPGQGTWLPNEKLFF. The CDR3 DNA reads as TGTGCCAGCAGCTTAAGGATGACACCGTTACCGGGACAGGGGACGTGGCTCCCTAATGAAAAACTGTTTTTT.